This TCR beta chain was obtained from a study of CD8 T cells in ankylosing spondylitis. Study conclusions and caveats: Within ankylosing spondylitis blood, a TCR beta motif made up of seven or eight highly homologous variants appeared to be characteristic.

This CDR3 spans 11 amino acids. With 3 bases removed from V and 6 bases from J, the gap between germline ends came to 3 bases. In its sample, this clonotype was seen many times. The antigen remains unidentified. MiXCR, applied by TCRdb to the 5' RACE reads, yields one record per CDR3 protein. The sample lists about 220,000 distinct CDR3 sequences, about 7% occurring once. The sequenced sample consisted of blood, either unsorted or a sorted T cell fraction (not recorded which). The V call is TRBV12-3 or TRBV12-4, the J call TRBJ1-5; unclear D gene. This clonotype was sampled from a male donor with ankylosing spondylitis. CDR3 bases: TGTGCCAGCAGTTTGGGTCAGCCCCAGCATTTT. Encoded protein: CASSLGQPQHF.